These 5 T cell receptor beta chains originate from one sample sequenced in a study of CD8 T cells in Susac syndrome. The authors reverse transcribed roughly 0.45 to 1 ug RNA with random hexamers. TCRdb called the immunoSEQ multiplex PCR reads again in MiXCR, with one record for every CDR3 protein. The sample carries 100,000 to 150,000 distinct CDR3 sequences, around 86% recorded once. Material for sequencing was CD8+ T cells from PBMCs. The receptors were sampled from a human donor with multiple sclerosis.

The V gene is TRBV13, the J gene TRBJ2-7; D ambiguous. The length of the CDR3 is 12 residues. Germline V gene data show CDR1 as PRHDT and CDR2 as FYEKMQ (reference sequence). Trimming took off 5 bases at V and 2 bases at J, with 7 bases between the two ends. As DNA, the CDR3 is TGTGCCAGCAGCCTCGCCACCTACGAGCAGTACGTC. Residues: CASSLATYEQYV.

The V call is TRBV27, the J call TRBJ2-1; D is undetermined. Trimming cost V 3 bases and J 11 bases, with 11 bases left between them. Per the germline V gene, CDR1 is MNHEY and CDR2 is SMNVEV (reference sequence). The CDR3 has 12 residues. The CDR3: CASSFSARKQFF. CDR3 coding DNA: TGTGCCAGCAGTTTCAGCGCCCGAAAGCAGTTCTTC.

This rearrangement joins TRBV5-1 to TRBJ2-7; no clear D. Trimming removed 0 bases at V and 5 bases at J, with 9 bases between. The CDR3 runs 13 residues. Germline loops: CDR1 SGHRS, CDR2 YFSETQ. Here the CDR3 DNA reads TGCGCCAGCAGCTTGGCGGGTTCCCACGAGCAGTACTTC. Residues: CASSLAGSHEQYF.

The V and J genes are TRBV6-2 or TRBV6-3 and TRBJ2-7; D remains ambiguous. V lost 6 bases and J lost 0, with 9 bases in between. CDR3 size: 13 residues. Germline V gene sequence: CDR1 MNHEY, CDR2 SVGEGT. The CDR3 sequence: CASSTIGSYEQYF. In DNA form, the CDR3 reads TGTGCCAGCAGCACTATAGGCTCCTACGAGCAGTACTTC.

As for this clonotype: At one end the junction does not follow the germline gene, possibly because of a read error. J is TRBJ2-7 and V is TRBV27; 8 nucleotides agree with TRBD1. Germline CDR1 MNHEY, CDR2 SMNVEV (reference sequence). The CDR3 is made up of 11 amino acids. CDR3 in amino acids: CASSSRDRMIF. As DNA, the CDR3 is TGTGCCAGCAGTTCCCGGGACAGGATGATCTTC.